The clone carrying this TCR beta chain has only one observation. Its specificity is unknown. This table comes from immunoSEQ multiplex PCR, and its TCRdb copy is limited to in-frame clones, with some not included. The sample includes some 2,400,000 clones, roughly 95% of them seen just once. This sample was taken from a study of shared clonotypes between healthy human individuals. The overall study: Each donor's CD4 naive and CD4 memory cells filled three plates apiece, CD8 naive two, and CD8 memory one. Study observations and caveats: Researchers found naive subsets generally carried larger estimated richness than memory subsets.

V shed 1 base and J 5 bases; nucleotides not matched to a gene: 9. Germline lookup yields CDR1 SGDLS and CDR2 YYNGEE. The CDR3 is 16 residues long. Investigators divided CD4+ cells into CD45RA+ naive and CD45RA-negative memory subsets. The genes are TRBV9 and TRBJ2-7; TRBD1 matches 10 bases. Sequencing was carried out using naive CD4+ T cells sorted from blood. Subset noted: CD45RA+ positively selected. The sequence came from a man between 18 and 29 years old in good health. Here the CDR3 DNA reads TGTGCCAGCAGCGTATCCCCGGGACAGGGGACCGACGAGCAGTACTTC. Translating gives CASSVSPGQGTDEQYF.